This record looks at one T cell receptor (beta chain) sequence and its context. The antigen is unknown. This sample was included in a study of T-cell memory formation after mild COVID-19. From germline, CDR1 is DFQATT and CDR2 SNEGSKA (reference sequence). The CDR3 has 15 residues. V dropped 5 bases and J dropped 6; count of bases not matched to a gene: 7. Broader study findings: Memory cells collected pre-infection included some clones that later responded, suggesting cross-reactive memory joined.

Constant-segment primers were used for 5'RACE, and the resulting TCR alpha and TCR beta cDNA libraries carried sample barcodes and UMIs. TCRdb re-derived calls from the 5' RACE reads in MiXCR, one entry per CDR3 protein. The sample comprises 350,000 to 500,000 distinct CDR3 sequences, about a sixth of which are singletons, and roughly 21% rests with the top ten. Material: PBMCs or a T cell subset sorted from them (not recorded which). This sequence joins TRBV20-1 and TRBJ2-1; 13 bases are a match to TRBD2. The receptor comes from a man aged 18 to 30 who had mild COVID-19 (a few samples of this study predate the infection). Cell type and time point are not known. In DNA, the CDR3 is TGCAGTGCTCAACCGGGACTAGCGGGGTCCAATGAGCAGTTCTTC. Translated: CSAQPGLAGSNEQFF.